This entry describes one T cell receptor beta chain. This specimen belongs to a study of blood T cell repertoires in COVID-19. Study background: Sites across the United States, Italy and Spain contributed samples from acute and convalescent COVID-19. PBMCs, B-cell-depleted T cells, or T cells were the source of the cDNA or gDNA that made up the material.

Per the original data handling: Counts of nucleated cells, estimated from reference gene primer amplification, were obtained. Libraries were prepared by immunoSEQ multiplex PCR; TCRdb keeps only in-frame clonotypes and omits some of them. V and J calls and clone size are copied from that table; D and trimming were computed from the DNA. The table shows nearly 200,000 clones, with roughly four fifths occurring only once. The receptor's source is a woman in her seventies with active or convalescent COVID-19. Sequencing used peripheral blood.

CDR3 in amino acids: CASSANRGEQYF. CDR3 nucleotides: TGTGCCAGCTCCGCCAATAGGGGAGAGCAGTACTTC. The chain combines TRBV18 with TRBJ2-7, with a possible D match to TRBD1 (5 bases). Germline-derived CDR1 and CDR2 are KGHSH and LQKENI. The CDR3 extends over 12 amino acids. Trimming cost V 6 bases and J 7 bases, with 13 bases left between them.